A single sample gave rise to the 23 T cell receptor beta chains below, sequenced in a study of blood T cell repertoires in COVID-19 (dated by TCRdb to 2018 to 2021). The library relied on the immunoSEQ multiplex PCR assay. TCRdb carries this immuneACCESS record with in-frame sequences only. Its versions omit some clonotypes, under half of them owing to an unresolved V gene in the studies checked, with the rest unexplained. For this sample there are around 200,000 clones; 80% to 90% appear just once. The biggest ten clones account for around 1.2% of the sample. The sequenced sample was peripheral blood. The receptors derive from a young man with acute or convalescent COVID-19.

V is TRBV6-5 and J is TRBJ1-5, with D hard to call. V was pared by 2 bases and J by 10 bases, with 15 bases between. There are 14 residues in the CDR3. CDR1 and CDR2 from the germline V gene are MNHEY and SVGAGI. The CDR3 nucleotides read TGTGCCAGCAGTTACCAAGAGGTTGGTGAACCCCAGCATTTT. It specifies CASSYQEVGEPQHF.

The rearrangement uses TRBV9 and TRBJ2-2, with 14 bases fitting TRBD2. The CDR3 has 15 amino acids. V was pared by 3 bases and J by 5 bases, with 0 bases of the junction left unmatched. Looked up from germline, CDR1 is SGDLS and CDR2 is YYNGEE. The CDR3 reads CASSGLAGGTGELFF. CDR3 nucleotide sequence: TGTGCCAGCAGCGGACTAGCGGGGGGGACCGGGGAGCTGTTTTTT.

This chain links TRBV3-1 (or the pseudogene TRBV3-2) with TRBJ1-6; the match to TRBD1 covers 8 bases. The CDR3 extends over 15 amino acids. V lost 4 bases to trimming and J lost 10 bases; unmatched junction nucleotides: 9. Germline assignment: CDR1 LGHDT and CDR2 YNNKEL (reference sequence). The CDR3 loop is CASSPKGGQGSPLHF. CDR3 nucleotide sequence: TGTGCCAGCAGCCCCAAAGGAGGACAGGGCTCACCCCTCCACTTT.

The genes are TRBV19 and TRBJ1-1, with D possibly TRBD1 on 6 matching bases. V was clipped by 6 bases and J by 4 bases, with 12 bases between them. In germline, CDR1 is LNHDA, CDR2 SQIVND (reference sequence). The length of the CDR3 is 13 residues. The CDR3 DNA reads TGTGCCAGTAGCCCCACAGGGAGCACTGAAGCTTTCTTT. Amino acid sequence: CASSPTGSTEAFF.

This chain connects TRBV30 to TRBJ1-4; D is uncertain. Per the germline V gene, CDR1 is GTSNPN and CDR2 is SVGIG (reference sequence). The CDR3 runs to 14 residues. Trimming took 5 bases from V and 4 from J, leaving 14 bases between them. The CDR3: CAWGRAGGNEKLFF. The CDR3 DNA follows: TGTGCCTGGGGTCGGGCGGGTGGTAATGAAAAACTGTTTTTT.

This chain joins TRBV4-2 and TRBJ1-5; D unresolved. Per germline, CDR1 LGHNA and CDR2 YNFKEQ. The CDR3 consists of 13 residues. V lost 0 bases to trimming and J lost 6 bases, with 6 bases between them. The CDR3 sequence: CASSQDRGQPQHF. In DNA form, the CDR3 reads TGTGCCAGCAGCCAAGATAGAGGTCAGCCCCAGCATTTT.

This clone has just a few counts. The V and J genes are TRBV5-1 and TRBJ2-5; D is unclear. Germline V CDR1 and CDR2: SGHRS, YFSETQ. The ends were cut back, 0 bases at V and 1 base at J, with 7 bases in the middle. The CDR3 contains 14 residues. The CDR3 region has the DNA TGCGCCAGCAGCTTGGAGCGCTCCCAAGAGACCCAGTACTTC. Protein: CASSLERSQETQYF.

The rearrangement joins TRBV11-2 to TRBJ1-2; D is possibly TRBD1 (5 bases). Germline V gives CDR1 SGHAT, CDR2 FQNNGV. Between the trimmed V and J ends, which lost 5 bases and 2 bases, there was a span of 15 bases. CDR3 length: 15 residues. The CDR3 reads CASSKLWGPNYGYTF. In DNA form, the CDR3 reads TGTGCCAGCAGCAAGCTTTGGGGCCCCAACTATGGCTACACCTTC.

J is TRBJ1-3 and V is TRBV5-1; no definite D call. The germline V gene encodes CDR1 SGHRS and CDR2 YFSETQ. Trimming removed 0 bases from V and 4 bases from J, with 11 bases in between. This CDR3 has 15 amino acids. The DNA for the CDR3 is TGCGCCAGCAGCTTGGAAGCGACCGCCGGAAACACCATATATTTT. This encodes CASSLEATAGNTIYF.

The chain links TRBV3-1 (or the pseudogene TRBV3-2) to TRBJ1-1, with 7 bases fitting TRBD1. The CDR3 has 13 residues. CDR1 is LGHDT, CDR2 YNNKEL, per germline (reference sequence). The ends lost 1 base at V and 12 bases at J; junction bases unmatched: 8. The CDR3 region has the DNA TGTGCCAGCAGCCAAGCAAACAGGGGTACGCCTTTCTTT. Translated: CASSQANRGTPFF.

The chain couples TRBV6-5 to TRBJ1-2; 7 nucleotides align to TRBD1. The CDR3 loop spans 13 amino acids. After removal of 6 bases from V and 4 bases from J, the junction contained 5 bases not matched to a gene. The germline V gene has CDR1 MNHEY and CDR2 SVGAGI. In nucleotides, the CDR3 is TGTGCCAGCAGGTCGGGACAGAGCTATGGCTACACCTTC. This sequence encodes CASRSGQSYGYTF.

The chain combines TRBV9 with TRBJ2-6; D not certain. In germline, CDR1 is SGDLS, CDR2 YYNGEE. The V end was cut by 4 bases, the J end by 5 bases, with 10 bases between. This CDR3 is 14 amino acids long. The CDR3 region has the DNA TGTGCCAGCAGCCTCACTCGATGGGCCAACGTCCTGACTTTC. It encodes CASSLTRWANVLTF.

This clone appeared once. The chain uses TRBV10-1 and TRBJ2-3, with D perhaps matching TRBD1 (5 bases). Trimming stripped 5 bases from V and 0 bases from J, with 9 bases between. Germline CDR1 is WNHNN and CDR2 is SYGVQD (reference sequence). The length of the CDR3 is 14 residues. CDR3 amino acids: CASSKGHSTDTQYF. CDR3 bases: TGCGCCAGCAGTAAGGGGCACAGCACAGATACGCAGTATTTT.

The CDR3 sequence: CASSTGTGSNQPQHF. Written as DNA, the CDR3 is TGTGCCAGCAGCACCGGGACAGGGAGTAATCAGCCCCAGCATTTT. V gene TRBV9 combines with J gene TRBJ1-5; 9 bases are a match to TRBD1. The CDR3 totals 15 residues. CDR1 SGDLS and CDR2 YYNGEE come from the germline V gene. V dropped 4 bases and J dropped 4; count of bases not matched to a gene: 6.

The rearrangement links TRBV28 to TRBJ1-4; 7 nucleotides agree with TRBD1. Losses at the gene ends were 5 bases for V and 5 bases for J; bases not matched to a gene: 8. The CDR3 is made up of 15 amino acids. From germline, CDR1 is MDHEN and CDR2 SYDVKM. Written as DNA, the CDR3 is TGTGCCAGCAGTCAACCGAGGGGGCCCAATGAAAAACTGTTTTTT. It encodes CASSQPRGPNEKLFF.

The rearrangement links TRBV7-2 to TRBJ2-3, with 7 bases fitting TRBD2. V lost 5 bases and J lost 3; bases outside the gene matches: 11. Looked up from germline, CDR1 is SGHTA and CDR2 is FQGNSA. The CDR3 is made up of 16 amino acids. The CDR3 here is CASSTRRVGGTDTQYF. CDR3 nucleotides: TGTGCCAGCAGCACCCGGAGGGTGGGGGGGACAGATACGCAGTATTTT.

The chain combines TRBV2 with TRBJ2-5, with 8 positions matching TRBD1. Germline CDR1 is SNHLY and CDR2 is FYNNEI. The CDR3 is 15 residues long. Losses at the gene ends were 7 bases for V and 4 bases for J; bases not matched to a gene: 11. The CDR3 here is CASKPRQGIGETQYF. In nucleotides, the CDR3 is TGTGCCAGCAAACCCCGACAGGGGATCGGAGAGACCCAGTACTTC.

V gene TRBV20-1 combines with J gene TRBJ2-5; D call uncertain. Looked up from germline, CDR1 is DFQATT and CDR2 is SNEGSKA (reference sequence). This CDR3 is built from 14 residues. V lost 3 bases to trimming and J lost 0 bases, with 11 bases between them. CDR3 coding DNA: TGCAGTGCTAGTAGATGGGCTAACCAAGAGACCCAGTACTTC. Translated: CSASRWANQETQYF.

The chain is built from TRBV7-9 and TRBJ1-1, with 8 bases that match TRBD1. The CDR3 runs 15 residues. CDR1 SEHNR and CDR2 FQNEAQ come from the germline V gene (reference sequence). Germline trimming cut 5 bases from V and 1 base from J; bases unmatched to any gene: 6. In DNA form, the CDR3 reads TGTGCCAGCAGCCTAGGACAGGGCGGGAACACTGAAGCTTTCTTT. Translation gives CASSLGQGGNTEAFF.

The DNA for the CDR3 is TGCGCCAGCAGCTTGAAGGGACAGGGGGCGACGAATGAGCAGTTCTTC. Amino acid sequence: CASSLKGQGATNEQFF. The gene calls are TRBV5-1 and TRBJ2-1; the match to TRBD1 covers 12 bases. The CDR3 length is 16 residues. CDR1 SGHRS and CDR2 YFSETQ come from the germline V gene. Germline trimming cut 1 base from V and 7 bases from J; bases unmatched to any gene: 6.

The genes are TRBV6-5 and TRBJ1-1, with TRBD1 identical over 10 bases. The CDR3 sequence is 14 residues long. In germline, CDR1 is MNHEY, CDR2 SVGAGI. Trimming removed 6 bases from V and 11 bases from J; junction bases left unmatched: 12. Here the CDR3 reads CASRRQGASGGAFF. The CDR3, as DNA: TGTGCCAGCAGGCGACAGGGGGCGAGCGGCGGGGCTTTCTTT.

The V call is TRBV5-4, the J call TRBJ2-4; TRBD2 might be the D (5 bases). This CDR3 has 17 residues. Trimming pared 1 base from V and 0 bases from J, leaving 14 bases between. Germline V gene data show CDR1 as SGHNT and CDR2 as YYREEE (reference sequence). The CDR3 DNA reads as TGTGCCAGCAGCTTGTTGGGTCGGACTTTAGCCAAAAACATTCAGTACTTC. This gives the protein CASSLLGRTLAKNIQYF. Variable domain in full (rest from reference TRBV5-4 and TRBJ2-4): ETGVTQSPTHLIKTRGQQVTLRCSSQSGHNTVSWYQQALGQGPQFIFQYYREEENGRGNFPPRFSGLQFPNYSSELNVNALELDDSALYLCASSLLGRTLAKNIQYFGAGTRLSVL.

The V gene is TRBV30, the J gene TRBJ2-1; the D is unclear. CDR3 length: 11 amino acids. Trimming stripped 2 bases from V and 10 bases from J, with 9 bases between. Germline CDR1 GTSNPN, CDR2 SVGIG (reference sequence). The CDR3 bases are TGTGCCTGGAGTCTGACTGAGGAGCAGTTCTTC. Its translation: CAWSLTEEQFF.